These 31 T cell receptor beta chains were sequenced from one sample in a study of CD8+CD57+ T cells in acquired aplastic anemia. Profiling of TCR beta VDJ combinations and CDR3 sequences used genomic DNA as template. TCRdb used MiXCR to reprocess the reads, holding one entry per CDR3 protein. The sample has around 140,000 distinct CDR3 sequences, approximately 41% seen once. The sequencing input was sorted CD4+, CD8+, or CD8+CD57+ T cells (not recorded which) from PBMCs. Receptors originate from a human donor in good health, serving as a control.

This clonotype has just a few counts. V usage is TRBV24-1 and J usage is TRBJ2-7; 7 bases agree with TRBD1. This CDR3 has 14 residues. Losses at the gene ends were 6 bases for V and 2 bases for J; bases not matched to a gene: 6. Germline-derived CDR1 and CDR2 are KGHDR and SFDVKD. As DNA, the CDR3 is TGTGCCACCAGTCAACAGGGGTCAACCTACGAGCAGTACGTC. It yields the protein CATSQQGSTYEQYV.

This clonotype was observed at least ten times. V is TRBV29-1 and J is TRBJ2-1, with 7 bases matching TRBD2. The CDR3 consists of 14 residues. From germline, CDR1 is SQVTM and CDR2 ANQGSEA. V shed 5 bases and J 9 bases; nucleotides not matched to a gene: 13. The CDR3 region is CSVLGLRENGEQFF. In DNA, the CDR3 is TGCAGCGTTCTTGGGTTGCGGGAGAACGGTGAGCAGTTCTTC.

The table lists this clonotype with many counts. This chain joins TRBV5-4 and TRBJ2-1; 8 bases match TRBD2. Unmatched junction bases numbered 4, after V lost 0 bases and J lost 5 bases. The CDR3 has 15 amino acids. Germline V lookup: CDR1 SGHNT, CDR2 YYREEE (reference sequence). CDR3 DNA sequence: TGTGCCAGCAGCTTGGCGGGGGGGTCCCACAATGAGCAGTTCTTC. This codes for CASSLAGGSHNEQFF.

The DNA for the CDR3 is TGTGCCAGTAGCACCACAGGGGGCGCGAATGATTCACCCCTCCACTTT. This sequence encodes CASSTTGGANDSPLHF. The chain links TRBV19 to TRBJ1-6, with 9 bases that match TRBD1. The germline V gene has CDR1 LNHDA and CDR2 SQIVND (reference sequence). V trimming: 6 bases; J trimming: 8 bases; junction bases outside the gene matches: 11. The CDR3 sequence is 16 residues long.

This clonotype appeared many times. The chain is built from TRBV20-1 and TRBJ1-1, with 7 nucleotides matching TRBD1. Germline V gene data show CDR1 as DFQATT and CDR2 as SNEGSKA (reference sequence). The CDR3 is 15 residues long. V dropped 5 bases and J dropped 1; count of bases not matched to a gene: 10. CDR3 sequence: CSAGKTGTANTEAFF. The CDR3 DNA reads as TGCAGTGCTGGAAAGACCGGGACAGCGAACACTGAAGCTTTCTTT.

The gene calls are TRBV29-1 and TRBJ2-3; D might be TRBD1 or TRBD2, each matching 6 bases. Trimming took off 7 bases at V and 0 bases at J, with 17 bases between the two ends. From germline, CDR1 is SQVTM and CDR2 ANQGSEA. The CDR3 has 15 residues. CDR3 protein: CSALPQGTSTDTQYF. The CDR3 nucleotides read TGCAGCGCCCTACCGCAGGGGACTAGCACAGATACGCAGTATTTT.

A word on this clonotype: One end of the junction is discordant with germline, which a read error may explain. This chain's CDR3 is CASSLRTAYNSPPHF. The DNA of the CDR3 is TGTGCCAGCAGCTTACGGACAGCCTATAATTCACCCCCCCACTTT. This chain joins TRBV7-8 and TRBJ1-6; D perhaps matches TRBD1 (6 bases). This CDR3 is built from 15 residues. From germline, CDR1 is SGHVS and CDR2 FQNEAQ.

With regard to this clonotype: A read error may explain this, as a much larger clone is one base away. V gene TRBV5-1 combines with J gene TRBJ1-1, with D perhaps TRBD1 (6 bases). This CDR3 contains 15 residues. CDR1 SGHRS and CDR2 YFSETQ come from the germline V gene. V was clipped by 0 bases and J by 6 bases, with 15 bases between them. The CDR3 DNA follows: TGCGCCAGCAGCTTGGGACAGGTTAGGGACGCTGAAGCTTTCTTT. Translated: CASSLGQVRDAEAFF.

This clonotype was seen ten or more times. The chain links TRBV7-9 to TRBJ2-3, with 8 bases identical to TRBD1. Germline loops: CDR1 SEHNR, CDR2 FQNEAQ (reference sequence). V lost 8 bases, J lost 3 bases, and 7 bases stayed unmatched. The CDR3 is 14 amino acids. CDR3 residues: CASHRQGRTDTQYF. The CDR3 nucleotides are TGTGCCAGCCACCGACAGGGGAGGACAGATACGCAGTATTTT.

This clonotype was detected only a few times. This chain connects TRBV19 to TRBJ2-1; D is possibly TRBD1 or TRBD2 (5 bases each). Germline CDR1 reads LNHDA; CDR2 reads SQIVND (reference sequence). The CDR3 contains 12 residues. V gave up 3 bases and J gave up 7 bases, with 7 bases separating them. The CDR3 spells CASSIEGNEQFF. The CDR3 DNA follows: TGTGCCAGTAGTATTGAGGGGAATGAGCAGTTCTTC.

The chain joins TRBV9 to TRBJ2-4; the D gene is possibly TRBD2 (7 bases). CDR3 length: 19 amino acids. CDR1 and CDR2 (germline): SGDLS, YYNGEE. The germline V and J ends were trimmed by 0 bases and 5 bases, with 24 bases remaining between them. In nucleotides, the CDR3 is TGTGCCAGCAGCGTAGCTACCGGGGGGCTAGCGAGTACACAAAACATTCAGTACTTC. It encodes CASSVATGGLASTQNIQYF.

The V call is TRBV29-1, the J call TRBJ1-2; D is possibly TRBD1 (5 bases). This CDR3 comprises 11 residues. Looked up from germline, CDR1 is SQVTM and CDR2 is ANQGSEA. The CDR3 DNA reads as TGCGGCGGGGGGGGGGGCTATGGCTACACCTTC. It is translated as CGGGGGYGYTF.

This clonotype came up many times. The junction differs from germline at one of its ends, possibly a read error. The chain has TRBV9 and TRBJ2-1; 9 bases fit TRBD2. The CDR3 runs 14 residues. Per germline, CDR1 SGDLS and CDR2 YYNGEE. CDR3 loop: CASSGGTSINEQFF. CDR3 DNA: TGTGCCAGTAGCGGCGGGACTAGCATTAATGAGCAGTTCTTC.

This clonotype has a count of ten or more. The chain combines TRBV12-5 with TRBJ2-1, with D unclear. Trimming removed 7 bases at V and 13 bases at J, with 11 bases between. The CDR3 consists of 10 residues. Germline CDR1 and CDR2: LGHNT and FRNRAP. DNA for the CDR3: TGTGCTAGTGCGGGTCCCCGCCAGTTCTTC. It specifies CASAGPRQFF.

As concerns this clonotype: One junction end does not reproduce the germline sequence, and a read error may be involved. V and J are TRBV5-4 and TRBJ2-1; 14 positions match TRBD2. The CDR3 sequence is 17 residues long. Germline CDR1 is SGHNT and CDR2 is YYREEE (reference sequence). CDR3 sequence reads: CASSPGLAGVVYNEPFF. The CDR3 DNA is TGTGCCAGCAGCCCGGGACTAGCGGGAGTGGTTTACAATGAGCCGTTCTTC.

This chain joins TRBV16 and TRBJ1-5; maybe TRBD1 (5 bases). The V gene's germline CDR1 is KGHSY and CDR2 FQNENV. V shed 0 bases and J shed 6 bases, with 9 bases lying between them. This CDR3 contains 14 residues. Written as DNA, the CDR3 is TGTGCCAGCAGCCAATCGGGACCTAGTCAGCCCCAGCATTTT. This codes for CASSQSGPSQPQHF.

The chain has TRBV24-1 and TRBJ1-2; no clear D gene. The CDR3 covers 12 residues. The ends were cut back, 8 bases at V and 2 bases at J, with 8 bases in the middle. Germline values: CDR1 KGHDR, CDR2 SFDVKD. CDR3 in amino acids: CATTVRNYGYTF. DNA of the CDR3: TGTGCCACCACAGTCAGAAACTATGGCTACACCTTC.

Notes on this clonotype: It may be a read error: a sequence one base away is much more abundant. V is TRBV12-3 or TRBV12-4 and J is TRBJ1-2; no firm D call. Trimming stripped 6 bases from V and 4 bases from J, with 18 bases between. The CDR3 covers 15 residues. CDR3 in amino acids: CASRLGGPTSYGYTF. CDR3 nucleotide sequence: TGTGCCAGCAGGCTAGGCGGGCCCACAAGCTATGGCTACACCTTC.

CDR3 DNA sequence: TGTGCCTGGAGTAGATCCATGGGGACTGAAGCTTTCTTT. Protein: CAWSRSMGTEAFF. V is TRBV30 and J is TRBJ1-1; D is uncertain. This CDR3 is 13 amino acids long. V was pared by 2 bases and J by 5 bases, with 12 bases between. Per the germline V gene, CDR1 is GTSNPN and CDR2 is SVGIG (reference sequence).

Details on this clonotype: It is unclear where the CDR3 begins or ends on the DNA, so no DNA is shown, and the CDR3 is as TCRdb lists it. This chain joins TRBV10-3 and TRBJ1-6. The germline V gene encodes CDR1 ENHRY and CDR2 SYGVKD. The CDR3 length equals 18 residues, ends included. The CDR3 loop is CAICASSRGPAPDSPLHF.

This clonotype was observed at least ten times. The rearrangement uses TRBV12-3 or TRBV12-4 and TRBJ2-3; D is undetermined. CDR3 length: 14 amino acids. The V end was cut by 3 bases, the J end by 4 bases, with 11 bases between. The CDR3 protein is CASSLGHLADTQYF. CDR3 nucleotides: TGTGCCAGCAGTTTGGGCCATCTGGCAGATACGCAGTATTTT.

This chain links TRBV10-2 with TRBJ2-7; 7 bases line up with TRBD1. The V segment lost 7 bases and the J segment 5 bases; nucleotides outside the gene matches: 2. In germline, CDR1 is WSHSY, CDR2 SAAADI. The CDR3 contains 11 residues. The CDR3 DNA reads TGCGCCAGCACCCAGGGGGACGAGCAGTACTTC. It encodes CASTQGDEQYF.

The chain has TRBV19 and TRBJ1-6, with D perhaps TRBD1 (5 bases). The CDR3 runs to 13 residues. V dropped 8 bases and J dropped 6 bases, with 11 bases sitting between them. Germline values: CDR1 LNHDA, CDR2 SQIVND (reference sequence). In DNA form, the CDR3 reads TGTGCCAGTGCTGGGACGAGTAATTCACCCCTCCACTTT. As protein: CASAGTSNSPLHF.

The sample holds many counts of this clonotype. The chain joins TRBV5-4 to TRBJ1-1, with TRBD1 as a possible D gene (6 bases). Trimming took off 4 bases at V and 3 bases at J, with 13 bases between the two ends. The germline V gene encodes CDR1 SGHNT and CDR2 YYREEE (reference sequence). This CDR3 contains 14 residues. CDR3 in amino acids: CASSVQGFDTEAFF. CDR3 coding DNA: TGTGCCAGCAGCGTACAGGGATTCGACACTGAAGCTTTCTTT.

This clonotype was counted at least ten times. The chain employs TRBV4-2 and TRBJ1-1; D possibly corresponds to TRBD1 (5 bases). Germline V gene lookup returns CDR1 LGHNA and CDR2 YNFKEQ. Trimming took off 0 bases at V and 0 bases at J, with 8 bases between the two ends. The CDR3 has 15 amino acids. CDR3 residues: CASSQDGHLNTEAFF. CDR3 nucleotide sequence: TGTGCCAGCAGCCAAGACGGACACTTGAACACTGAAGCTTTCTTT.

This clonotype was seen just once. At one end the junction does not follow the germline gene, possibly because of a read error. The chain is built from TRBV7-9 and TRBJ1-2; D remains unclear. The CDR3 totals 10 residues. The germline gives CDR1 SEHNR, CDR2 FQNEAQ (reference sequence). CDR3 nucleotide sequence: TGTGCCAGCATCTTAAAGGGCTACACCTTC. Its translation: CASILKGYTF.

Details on this clonotype: A read error may explain this, as a much larger clone is one base away. This chain uses TRBV6-1 with TRBJ2-2, with TRBD2 matching over 10 bases. Per germline, CDR1 MNHNS and CDR2 SASEGT. The CDR3 runs 13 residues. CDR3 DNA: TGTGTCAGCATTCTAGCGGGGGTCGGGGAGCTGTTTTTT. Translated: CVSILAGVGELFF.

This clonotype was seen repeatedly, ten times or more. The chain carries TRBV15 and TRBJ1-1; 7 bases line up with TRBD1. With V trimmed by 3 bases and J by 6 bases, 4 bases remained unmatched. The CDR3 covers 13 residues. The V gene's germline CDR1 is LNHNV and CDR2 YYDKDF (reference sequence). The CDR3 is CATSRGGGPEAFF. The CDR3 bases are TGTGCCACCAGCAGGGGAGGGGGCCCTGAAGCTTTCTTT.

The chain has TRBV2 and TRBJ1-4; D remains ambiguous. The CDR3 extends over 15 amino acids. The V and J ends lost 5 bases and 8 bases respectively, with 18 bases between them. The germline gives CDR1 SNHLY, CDR2 FYNNEI. CDR3 sequence: CASSRGVRIGEKLFF. The CDR3, as DNA: TGTGCCAGCAGTCGTGGGGTCCGCATTGGAGAAAAACTGTTTTTT. Together with reference TRBV2 and TRBJ1-4, the CDR3 gives the full variable domain: EPEVTQTPSHQVTQMGQEVILRCVPISNHLYFYWYRQILGQKVEFLVSFYNNEISEKSEIFDDQFSVERPDGSNFTLKIRSTKLEDSAMYFCASSRGVRIGEKLFFGSGTQLSVL.

At least ten counts were recorded for this clonotype. The chain is built from TRBV19 and TRBJ1-1; possible D gene TRBD1, 5 bases. The V gene's germline CDR1 is LNHDA and CDR2 SQIVND (reference sequence). The CDR3 length is 13 residues. V lost 7 bases, J lost 6 bases, and 15 bases lay in between. CDR3 sequence (DNA): TGTGCCAGTACCCACGGGGTAGGGGCTGAAGCTTTCTTT. Translation gives CASTHGVGAEAFF.

The chain combines TRBV29-1 with TRBJ2-3, with TRBD2 matching over 10 bases. Germline V gives CDR1 SQVTM, CDR2 ANQGSEA. The CDR3 consists of 14 residues. Unmatched junction bases numbered 11, after V lost 3 bases and J lost 11 bases. CDR3 sequence: CSVDPRLAGLGQYF. The CDR3 DNA reads TGCAGCGTTGACCCTCGACTAGCGGGCCTAGGGCAGTATTTT.